This TCR beta chain was observed in a study of Graves' ophthalmopathy and Graves' hyperthyroidism. CDR3 regions of TCR beta were amplified from RNA transcripts. After a first-round RT-PCR with HTBI primers, a second-round multiplex PCR was run. TCRdb re-called the multiplex PCR reads through MiXCR, storing one row per CDR3 protein. The sample has 600,000 to 650,000 distinct CDR3 sequences, about 20% seen once. The V end was cut by 2 bases, the J end by 3 bases, with 26 bases between. Germline-derived CDR1 and CDR2 are MDHEN and SYDVKM. The length of the CDR3 is 19 residues. Recruitment covered hyperthyroidism patients aged 18 to 65 whose new diagnosis was of under 2 months' duration.

The TCR originated in a woman aged 18-29 years with stable Graves' hyperthyroidism. Some clones in this sample may be carry-over from other donors' samples. The sample comprised peripheral blood. The V and J genes are TRBV28 and TRBJ2-7, with TRBD2 as a possible D gene (6 bases). The CDR3 nucleotides read TGTGCCAGCAGTTTAGGTCTGCGGCCGGGCCGGGACTCTCACTACGAGCAGTACTTC. It specifies CASSLGLRPGRDSHYEQYF.